The rows below give T cell receptor beta chains drawn from one sample of a study of blood T cell repertoires in COVID-19. Generated by immunoSEQ multiplex PCR, the TCRdb table keeps only in-frame clones and is missing some. The sample lists 39,000 or so clones, around 80% seen once, with more than 30% in the top ten. Sample: peripheral blood. These TCRs come from a man aged 35 to 55 with active or convalescent COVID-19. Each CDR3 is given with its conserved first and last residue. D genes are given only for firm matches. Clone size, where shown, is once, few, many, or a class for clones that have expanded.

.	TRBV29-1	once	TRBJ2-3	13	TGCAGCGTTGGTTTCACTAGCACAGATACGCAGTATTTT	CSVGFTSTDTQYF
TRBD2	TRBV9	.	TRBJ2-5	19	TGTGCCAGCAGCGTCTCAGCGGGGGCCACTAATACTTACCAAGAGACCCAGTACTTC	CASSVSAGATNTYQETQYF
TRBD1	TRBV11-2	.	TRBJ1-2	15	TGTGCCAGCAGCTTGGGGGGACAGGGTATCGGGAAAAACACCTTC	CASSLGGQGIGKNTF
TRBD1	TRBV5-4	.	TRBJ1-2	14	TGTGCCAGCAGCCTATCAGGGACAGGCTATGGCTACACCTTC	CASSLSGTGYGYTF
TRBD2	TRBV7-2	.	TRBJ2-2	15	TGTGCCAGCAGGAATAGCGGGGGGGCTGTCGGGGAGCTGTTTTTT	CASRNSGGAVGELFF
TRBD1	TRBV12-5	once	TRBJ2-7	13	TGTGCTAGTGGCTGGGACAGGGGCTACGAGCAGTACTTC	CASGWDRGYEQYF
.	TRBV2	.	TRBJ1-4	15	TGTGCCAGCAGTGGACACCGTGCAACTAATGAAAAACTGTTTTTT	CASSGHRATNEKLFF
.	TRBV6-5	.	TRBJ2-2	15	TGTGCCAGCAGTTACTCTGGGGCCAACACCGGGGAGCTGTTTTTT	CASSYSGANTGELFF
.	TRBV3-1/TRBV3-2	.	TRBJ1-1	12	TGTGCCAGCAGCCGGGGAGGCGTCGGGGCTTTCTTT	CASSRGGVGAFF
.	TRBV28	.	TRBJ2-7	15	TGTGCCAGCAGTCCACTTAGGACAGTCGGCTACGAGCAGTACTTC	CASSPLRTVGYEQYF
.	TRBV10-1	.	TRBJ1-2	10	TGCGCCAGCAACGCCAGTAGCTACACCTTC	CASNASSYTF
.	TRBV30	.	TRBJ1-2	13	TGTGCCTGGAGTGTAGCCCTGGAGGGTGGCTACACCTTC	CAWSVALEGGYTF
.	TRBV27	.	TRBJ1-1	16	TGTGCCAGCAATCCCGGGCGAAGACAGGCGAACACTGAAGCTTTCTTT	CASNPGRRQANTEAFF
.	TRBV7-2	once	TRBJ1-1	12	TGTGCCAGCAGCTTAGACCGCACAGAAGCTTTCTTT	CASSLDRTEAFF